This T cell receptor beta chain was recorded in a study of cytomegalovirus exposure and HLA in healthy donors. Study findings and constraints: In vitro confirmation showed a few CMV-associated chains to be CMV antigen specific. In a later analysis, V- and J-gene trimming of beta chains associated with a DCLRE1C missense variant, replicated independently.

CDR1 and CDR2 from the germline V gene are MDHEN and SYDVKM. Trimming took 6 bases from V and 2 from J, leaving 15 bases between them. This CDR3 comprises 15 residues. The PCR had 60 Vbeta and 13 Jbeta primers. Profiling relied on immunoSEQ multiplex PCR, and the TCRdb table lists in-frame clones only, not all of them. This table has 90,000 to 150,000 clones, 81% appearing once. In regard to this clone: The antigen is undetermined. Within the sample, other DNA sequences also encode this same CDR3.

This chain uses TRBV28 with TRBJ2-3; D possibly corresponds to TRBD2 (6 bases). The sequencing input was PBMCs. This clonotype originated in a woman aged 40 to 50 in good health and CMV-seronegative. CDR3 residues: CASSTGTLPTDTQYF. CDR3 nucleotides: TGTGCCAGCAGCACTGGGACTCTCCCCACAGATACGCAGTATTTT.